This TCR beta chain was captured by sequencing in a study of T cell changes during pregnancy in multiple sclerosis. Sequencing was performed with immunoSEQ multiplex PCR; in TCRdb, only in-frame clones are kept and a portion is missing. The table includes over 15,000 clones, about 83% detected once. V lost 3 bases and J lost 4; bases outside the gene matches: 10. Germline V lookup: CDR1 SEHNR, CDR2 FQNEAQ (reference sequence). The CDR3 contains 16 residues. This clonotype was obtained from a female donor in good health, enrolled as a control in a pregnancy study. The gene calls are TRBV7-9 and TRBJ2-3; 7 bases are shared with TRBD2. Sequenced material: CD8+ T cells from peripheral blood mononuclear cells, taken in the second trimester of pregnancy. CDR3 loop: CASSFPPGGGPDTQYF. DNA for the CDR3: TGTGCCAGCAGCTTTCCGCCGGGAGGAGGTCCAGATACGCAGTATTTT.